Listed below are T cell receptor beta chains from one sample, sequenced in a study of chemoradiotherapy in HPV16-positive cancers. This table comes from immunoSEQ multiplex PCR, and its TCRdb copy is limited to in-frame clones, with some not included. The repertoire includes fewer than 70,000 clones, over 85% of them detected once, and roughly 3% sits in the top ten. The specimen was blood, collected from a patient who underwent chemoradiotherapy. The source is a human donor with HPV-associated anogenital cancer. The CDR3 runs from the conserved cysteine through the conserved F or W. The D gene is left open where the match is weak. Size is omitted from some rows. Given values are once, few, many or a class for expanded clones.

CDR3aa: CASSLAQGNYNEQFF
CDR3nt: TGTGCCAGCAGCTTGGCACAGGGAAACTACAATGAGCAGTTCTTC
d_gene: .
abundance: .
j_gene: TRBJ2-1
v_gene: TRBV5-6

CDR3aa: CAISVGNEAFF
CDR3nt: TGTGCCATCAGTGTGGGGAATGAAGCTTTCTTT
d_gene: .
abundance: .
j_gene: TRBJ1-1
v_gene: TRBV10-3

CDR3aa: CASSQELSNTEAFF
CDR3nt: TGTGCCAGCAGTCAGGAGCTGTCGAACACTGAAGCTTTCTTT
d_gene: .
abundance: .
j_gene: TRBJ1-1
v_gene: TRBV6-4

CDR3aa: CASSLMMSNSPLHF
CDR3nt: TGTGCCAGCAGCTTGATGATGTCCAATTCACCCCTCCACTTT
d_gene: .
abundance: .
j_gene: TRBJ1-6
v_gene: TRBV5-6

CDR3aa: CSVERGGRETQYF
CDR3nt: TGCAGCGTTGAAAGGGGAGGGCGTGAGACCCAGTACTTC
d_gene: TRBD2
abundance: .
j_gene: TRBJ2-5
v_gene: TRBV29-1

CDR3aa: CASSIAGGYIYEQYF
CDR3nt: TGCGCCAGCAGCATAGCGGGAGGGTACATCTACGAGCAGTACTTC
d_gene: TRBD2
abundance: .
j_gene: TRBJ2-7
v_gene: TRBV10-1

CDR3aa: CASSLVGQDYGYTF
CDR3nt: TGTGCCAGCAGCTTAGTGGGCCAAGACTATGGCTACACCTTC
d_gene: .
abundance: .
j_gene: TRBJ1-2
v_gene: TRBV11-2

CDR3aa: CASSPAQGVAYEQYF
CDR3nt: TGTGCCAGCAGCCCTGCCCAGGGGGTCGCCTACGAGCAGTACTTC
d_gene: TRBD1
abundance: once
j_gene: TRBJ2-7
v_gene: TRBV7-9

CDR3aa: CASSPGGARPQHF
CDR3nt: TGTGCCAGCAGCCCAGGGGGGGCGCGGCCCCAGCATTTT
d_gene: TRBD1
abundance: once
j_gene: TRBJ1-5
v_gene: TRBV7-8

CDR3aa: CASSLGGVGYNQPQHF
CDR3nt: TGTGCCAGCAGCTTAGGAGGTGTGGGGTACAATCAGCCCCAGCATTTT
d_gene: .
abundance: .
j_gene: TRBJ1-5
v_gene: TRBV7-2

CDR3aa: CASSPPGLAYEQYF
CDR3nt: TGTGCCAGCTCACCCCCGGGACTAGCGTACGAGCAGTACTTC
d_gene: TRBD2
abundance: .
j_gene: TRBJ2-7
v_gene: TRBV18

CDR3aa: CACTGQNTEAFF
CDR3nt: TGTGCCTGCACAGGGCAGAACACTGAAGCTTTCTTT
d_gene: .
abundance: .
j_gene: TRBJ1-1
v_gene: TRBV30

CDR3aa: CASSQNPRAWTEAFF
CDR3nt: TGCGCCAGCAGCCAAAACCCTCGGGCGTGGACTGAAGCTTTCTTT
d_gene: .
abundance: once
j_gene: TRBJ1-1
v_gene: TRBV4-3

CDR3aa: CASSEAQGSGNTIYF
CDR3nt: TGTGCCAGCAGTGAAGCGCAGGGCTCTGGAAACACCATATATTTT
d_gene: .
abundance: .
j_gene: TRBJ1-3
v_gene: TRBV6-1